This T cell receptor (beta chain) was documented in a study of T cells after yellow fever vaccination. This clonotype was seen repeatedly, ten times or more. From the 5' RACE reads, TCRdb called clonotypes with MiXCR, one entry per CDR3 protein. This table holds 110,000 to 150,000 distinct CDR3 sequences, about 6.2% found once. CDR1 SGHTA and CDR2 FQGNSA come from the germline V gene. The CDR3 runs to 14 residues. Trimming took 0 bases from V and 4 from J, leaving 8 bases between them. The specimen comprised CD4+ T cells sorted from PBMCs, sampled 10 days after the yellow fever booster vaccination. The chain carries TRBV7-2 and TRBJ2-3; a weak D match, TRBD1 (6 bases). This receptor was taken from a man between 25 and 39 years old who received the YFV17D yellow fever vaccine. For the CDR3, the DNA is TGTGCCAGCAGCTTAGCCGAGGGGGCAGATACGCAGTATTTT. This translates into CASSLAEGADTQYF.